This T cell receptor beta chain was documented in a study of siplizumab effects on memory and regulatory T cells. General study results and limits: Memory cells seemed less diverse than naive T cells, which seemed major alloresponse contributors.

About this clone itself: Its antigen is not known.

CDR1 and CDR2 from the germline V gene are SGDLS and YYNGEE. Trimming removed 4 bases at V and 4 bases at J, with 15 bases between. CDR3 length equals 15 residues. Around 96,000 TCR templates were measured in each sample. Data came from immunoSEQ multiplex PCR; TCRdb stores just in-frame clones and leaves some out. Among 100,000 or so clones listed, about nine tenths were seen once. The sequence was collected from a human donor in good health. Some clones in this sample may be carry-over from other donors' samples. The chain links TRBV9 to TRBJ2-1; weak D call: TRBD2 (6 bases). Material for sequencing was CD4+ T cells sorted from blood. CDR3 nucleotides: TGTGCCAGCAGCAACGGGCGGGACCTGTACAATGAGCAGTTCTTC. It yields the protein CASSNGRDLYNEQFF.